Sequencing of this T cell receptor (beta chain) was carried out in a study of cytomegalovirus exposure and HLA in healthy donors. PCR employed 60 Vbeta and 13 Jbeta primers. The data were produced by immunoSEQ multiplex PCR, yet TCRdb's version contains in-frame clones alone and is incomplete. The table lists roughly 200,000 clones, 82% of them singletons. Study findings and constraints: In presence/absence analyses, roughly uniform sequencing depth across donors was assumed. Reportedly, a later analysis found an Asian-associated ancestry cluster had fewer N-insertions than the roughly 700-donor mean.

The junction had 7 bases not matched to a gene; V was cut back by 0 bases and J by 6 bases. CDR1 WNHNN and CDR2 SYGVQD come from the germline V gene (reference sequence). The length of the CDR3 is 16 residues. A word on this clone: Antigen unknown.

Sampled while nominally healthy, donors likely had unrecorded immune exposures. The receptor's source is a woman aged 40 to 50 in good health and CMV-seronegative. Sample: PBMCs. This rearrangement joins TRBV10-1 to TRBJ2-7; TRBD2 aligns across 11 bases. Here the CDR3 reads CASSESTSGSWGEQYF. As DNA, the CDR3 is TGCGCCAGCAGTGAGTCAACTAGCGGGAGTTGGGGCGAGCAGTACTTC.